This T cell receptor beta chain is from a study of blood T cell repertoires in COVID-19. V gave up 5 bases and J gave up 0 bases, with 13 bases separating them. Germline V lookup: CDR1 KGHSH, CDR2 LQKENI. The CDR3 extends over 16 amino acids. The repertoire was sequenced with immunoSEQ multiplex PCR; TCRdb's copy has only in-frame clones and lacks some. The table has hundreds of thousands of clones, approximately 91% seen once. This TCR was recovered from a man in his fifties or sixties who had recovered from COVID-19. This rearrangement joins TRBV18 to TRBJ1-4; D remains unclear. Specimen: PBMCs or T cells enriched from blood (not recorded which). The CDR3 region has the DNA TGTGCCAGCTCATCTACTTACAGTGCAACTAATGAAAAACTGTTTTTT. It yields the protein CASSSTYSATNEKLFF. Variable domain in full (rest from reference TRBV18 and TRBJ1-4): NAGVMQNPRHLVRRRGQEARLRCSPMKGHSHVYWYRQLPEEGLKFMVYLQKENIIDESGMPKERFSAEFPKEGPSILRIQQVVRGDSAAYFCASSSTYSATNEKLFFGSGTQLSVL.